This record looks at one T cell receptor (beta chain) sequence and its context. The data originate from a study of blood T cell repertoires in COVID-19. Across the whole study: Samples representing acute and convalescent COVID-19 were sourced from the United States, Italy and Spain.

The CDR3 is made up of 15 amino acids. The germline gives CDR1 SGHRS, CDR2 YFSETQ. Trimming cost V 4 bases and J 9 bases; bases outside gene matches: 8. In the original workflow: It was from reference gene primer amplification that nucleated cell counts were estimated. The data were produced by immunoSEQ multiplex PCR, yet TCRdb's version contains in-frame clones alone and is incomplete. V and J calls and clone size are those listed in that table; D and trimming were worked out from the DNA. The profile shows roughly 88,000 clones, around nine tenths of them singletons. The sequence came from a woman aged 45-65 years in a cohort sampled during active COVID-19. Sequenced input: peripheral blood. The chain links TRBV5-1 to TRBJ1-6, with 9 bases lining up with TRBD1. The CDR3: CASSLQGTGFSPLHF. CDR3 coding DNA: TGCGCCAGCAGCCTGCAGGGGACAGGGTTTTCACCCCTCCACTTT.